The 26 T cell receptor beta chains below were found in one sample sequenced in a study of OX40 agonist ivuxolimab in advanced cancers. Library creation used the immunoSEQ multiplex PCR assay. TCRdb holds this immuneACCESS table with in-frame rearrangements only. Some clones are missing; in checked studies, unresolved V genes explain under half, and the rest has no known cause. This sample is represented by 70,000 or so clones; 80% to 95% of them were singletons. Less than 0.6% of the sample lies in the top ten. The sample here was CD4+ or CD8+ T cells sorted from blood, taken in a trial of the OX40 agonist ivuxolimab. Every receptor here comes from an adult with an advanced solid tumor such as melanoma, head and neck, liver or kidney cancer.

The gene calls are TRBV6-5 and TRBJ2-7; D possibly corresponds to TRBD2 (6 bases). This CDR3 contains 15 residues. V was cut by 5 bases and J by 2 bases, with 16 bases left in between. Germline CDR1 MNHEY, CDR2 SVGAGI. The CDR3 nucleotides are TGTGCCAGCAGTGCCGAGCCGGGAGCTCCCTACGAGCAGTACTTC. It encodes CASSAEPGAPYEQYF.

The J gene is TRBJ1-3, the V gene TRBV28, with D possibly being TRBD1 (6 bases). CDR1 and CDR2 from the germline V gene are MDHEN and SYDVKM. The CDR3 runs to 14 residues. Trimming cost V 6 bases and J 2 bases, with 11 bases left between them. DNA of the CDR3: TGTGCCAGCAGCGGCGCAGGGGCTGGAAACACCATATATTTT. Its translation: CASSGAGAGNTIYF. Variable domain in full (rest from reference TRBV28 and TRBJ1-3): DVKVTQSSRYLVKRTGEKVFLECVQDMDHENMFWYRQDPGLGLRLIYFSYDVKMKEKGDIPEGYSVSREKKERFSLILESASTNQTSMYLCASSGAGAGNTIYFGEGSWLTVV.

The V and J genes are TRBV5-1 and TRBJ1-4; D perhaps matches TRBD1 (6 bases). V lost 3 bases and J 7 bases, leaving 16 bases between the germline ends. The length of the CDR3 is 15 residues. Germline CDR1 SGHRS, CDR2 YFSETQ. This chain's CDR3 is CASSSKGGPIEKLFF. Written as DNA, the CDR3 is TGCGCCAGCAGCTCGAAGGGGGGGCCAATTGAAAAACTGTTTTTT.

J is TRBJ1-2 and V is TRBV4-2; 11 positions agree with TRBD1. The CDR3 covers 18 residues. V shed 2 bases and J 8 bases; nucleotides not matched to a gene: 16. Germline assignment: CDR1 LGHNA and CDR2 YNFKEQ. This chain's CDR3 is CASSQRITPGQGDRGYTF. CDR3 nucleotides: TGTGCCAGCAGCCAACGAATTACCCCGGGACAGGGGGATCGGGGCTACACCTTC.

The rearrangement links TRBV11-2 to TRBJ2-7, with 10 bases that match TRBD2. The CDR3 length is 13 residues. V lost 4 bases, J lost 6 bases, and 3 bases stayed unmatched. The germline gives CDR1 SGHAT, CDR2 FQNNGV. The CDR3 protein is CASSSRTSGEQYF. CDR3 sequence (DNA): TGTGCCAGCAGCTCGCGGACTAGCGGCGAGCAGTACTTC. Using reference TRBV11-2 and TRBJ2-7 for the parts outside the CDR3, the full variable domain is EAGVAQSPRYKIIEKRQSVAFWCNPISGHATLYWYQQILGQGPKLLIQFQNNGVVDDSQLPKDRFSAERLKGVDSTLKIQPAKLEDSAVYLCASSSRTSGEQYFGPGTRLTVT.

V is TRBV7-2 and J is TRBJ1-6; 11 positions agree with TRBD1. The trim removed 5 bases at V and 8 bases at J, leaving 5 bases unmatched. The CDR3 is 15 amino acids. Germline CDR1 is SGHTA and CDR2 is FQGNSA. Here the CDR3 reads CASSVGTGGYSPLHF. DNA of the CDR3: TGTGCCAGCAGCGTCGGGACAGGGGGATATTCACCCCTCCACTTT.

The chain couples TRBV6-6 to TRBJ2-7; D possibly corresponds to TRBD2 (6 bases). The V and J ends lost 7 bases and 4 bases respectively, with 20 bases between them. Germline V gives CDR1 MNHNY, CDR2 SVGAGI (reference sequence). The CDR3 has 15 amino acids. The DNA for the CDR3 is TGTGCCAGCACCGACCCTTCGACTAGTGTGTACGAGCAGTACTTC. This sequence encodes CASTDPSTSVYEQYF.

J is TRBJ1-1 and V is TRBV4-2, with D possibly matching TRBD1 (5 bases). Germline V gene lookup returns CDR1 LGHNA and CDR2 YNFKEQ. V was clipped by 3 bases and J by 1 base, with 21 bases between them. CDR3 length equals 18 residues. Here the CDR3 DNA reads TGTGCCAGCAGCCACAATCCCTTGCCCCGGGACGGGAACACTGAAGCTTTCTTT. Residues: CASSHNPLPRDGNTEAFF.

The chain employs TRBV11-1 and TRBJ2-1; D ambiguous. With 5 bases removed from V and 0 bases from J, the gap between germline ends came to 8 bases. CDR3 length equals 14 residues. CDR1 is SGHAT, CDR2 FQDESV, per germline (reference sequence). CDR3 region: CASSLKSSYNEQFF. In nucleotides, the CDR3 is TGTGCCAGCAGCCTGAAGAGCTCCTACAATGAGCAGTTCTTC.

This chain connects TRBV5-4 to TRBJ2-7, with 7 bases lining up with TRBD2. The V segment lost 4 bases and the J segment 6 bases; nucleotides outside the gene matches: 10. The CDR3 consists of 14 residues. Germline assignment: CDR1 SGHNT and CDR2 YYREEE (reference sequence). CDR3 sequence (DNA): TGTGCCAGCAGCCCGGGACTAAACCCGTCCGAGCAGTACTTC. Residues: CASSPGLNPSEQYF.

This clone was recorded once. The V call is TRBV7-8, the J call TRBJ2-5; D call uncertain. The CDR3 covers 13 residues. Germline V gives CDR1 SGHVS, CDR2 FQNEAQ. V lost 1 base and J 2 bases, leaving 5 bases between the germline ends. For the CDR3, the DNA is TGTGCCAGCAGCTTAGGCCAGCAAGAGACCCAGTACTTC. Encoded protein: CASSLGQQETQYF.

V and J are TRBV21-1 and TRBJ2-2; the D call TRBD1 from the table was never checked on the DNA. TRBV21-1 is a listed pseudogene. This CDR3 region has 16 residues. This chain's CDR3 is CASSTQGVSDTGELFF. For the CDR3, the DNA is TGTGCCAGCAGCACCCAGGGGGTTTCGGACACCGGGGAGCTGTTTTTT.

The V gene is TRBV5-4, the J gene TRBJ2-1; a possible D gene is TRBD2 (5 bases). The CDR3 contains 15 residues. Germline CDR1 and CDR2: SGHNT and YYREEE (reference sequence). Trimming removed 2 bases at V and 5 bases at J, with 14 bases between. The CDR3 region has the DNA TGTGCCAGCAGCTTTAGCGAGTGGGAGAACAATGAGCAGTTCTTC. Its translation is CASSFSEWENNEQFF.

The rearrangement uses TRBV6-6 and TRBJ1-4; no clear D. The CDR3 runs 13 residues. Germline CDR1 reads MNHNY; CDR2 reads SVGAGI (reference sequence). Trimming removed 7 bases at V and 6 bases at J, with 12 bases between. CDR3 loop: CASMEARDEKLFF. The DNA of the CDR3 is TGTGCCAGCATGGAGGCCCGGGATGAAAAACTGTTTTTT.

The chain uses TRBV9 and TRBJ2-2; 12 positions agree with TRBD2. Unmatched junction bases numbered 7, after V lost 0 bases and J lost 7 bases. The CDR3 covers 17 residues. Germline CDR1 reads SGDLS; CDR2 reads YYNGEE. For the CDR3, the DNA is TGTGCCAGCAGCGTAGGGGCTAGCGGGAGGGCCTTCGGGGAGCTGTTTTTT. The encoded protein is CASSVGASGRAFGELFF.

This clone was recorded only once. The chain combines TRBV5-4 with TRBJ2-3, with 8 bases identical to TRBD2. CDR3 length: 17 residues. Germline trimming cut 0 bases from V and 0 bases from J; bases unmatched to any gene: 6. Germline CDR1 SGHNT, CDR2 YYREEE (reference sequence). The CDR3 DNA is TGTGCCAGCAGCTTGGGACTAGCGAAAGTTAGCACAGATACGCAGTATTTT. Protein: CASSLGLAKVSTDTQYF. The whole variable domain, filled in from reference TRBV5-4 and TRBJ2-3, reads ETGVTQSPTHLIKTRGQQVTLRCSSQSGHNTVSWYQQALGQGPQFIFQYYREEENGRGNFPPRFSGLQFPNYSSELNVNALELDDSALYLCASSLGLAKVSTDTQYFGPGTRLTVL.

Here the CDR3 DNA reads TGTGCCAGCAGCCTCGGACAGGGGGCATGGGAGACCCAGTACTTC. Its protein is CASSLGQGAWETQYF. The chain combines TRBV7-6 with TRBJ2-5, with 11 bases aligning to TRBD1. The CDR3 spans 15 residues. V shed 5 bases, J shed 5 bases, and the junction held 7 bases outside the gene matches. Germline V gives CDR1 SGHVS, CDR2 FNYEAQ.

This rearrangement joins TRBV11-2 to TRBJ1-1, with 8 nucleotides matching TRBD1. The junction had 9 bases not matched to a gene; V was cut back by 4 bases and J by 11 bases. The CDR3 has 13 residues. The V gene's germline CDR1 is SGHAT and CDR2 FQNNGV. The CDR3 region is CASSYSADRAAFF. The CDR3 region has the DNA TGTGCCAGCAGCTACTCAGCGGACAGGGCGGCTTTCTTT.

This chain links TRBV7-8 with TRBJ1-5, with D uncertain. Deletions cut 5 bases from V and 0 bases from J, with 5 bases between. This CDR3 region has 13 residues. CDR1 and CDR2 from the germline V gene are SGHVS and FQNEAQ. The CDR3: CASSRGSNQPQHF. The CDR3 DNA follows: TGTGCCAGCAGCCGTGGTAGCAATCAGCCCCAGCATTTT. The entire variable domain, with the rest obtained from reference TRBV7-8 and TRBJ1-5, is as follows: GAGVSQSPRYKVAKRGQDVALRCDPISGHVSLFWYQQALGQGPEFLTYFQNEAQLDKSGLPSDRFFAERPEGSVSTLKIQRTQQEDSAVYLCASSRGSNQPQHFGDGTRLSIL.

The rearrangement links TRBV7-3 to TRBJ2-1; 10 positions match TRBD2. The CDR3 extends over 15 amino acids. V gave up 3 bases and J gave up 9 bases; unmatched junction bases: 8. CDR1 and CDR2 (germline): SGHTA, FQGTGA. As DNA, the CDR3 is TGTGCCAGCAGCTTTACTAGCGGGATAGAAGGTGAGCAGTTCTTC. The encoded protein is CASSFTSGIEGEQFF.

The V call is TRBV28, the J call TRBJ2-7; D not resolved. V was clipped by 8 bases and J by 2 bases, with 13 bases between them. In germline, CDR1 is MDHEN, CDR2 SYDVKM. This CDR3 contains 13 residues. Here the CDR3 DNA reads TGTGCCAGCGGTATCAAAATACCCTACGAGCAGTACTTC. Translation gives CASGIKIPYEQYF.

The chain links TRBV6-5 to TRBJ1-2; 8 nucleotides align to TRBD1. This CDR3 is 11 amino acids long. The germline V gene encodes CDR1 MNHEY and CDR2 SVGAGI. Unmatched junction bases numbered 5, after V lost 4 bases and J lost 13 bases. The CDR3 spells CASSSTGARTF. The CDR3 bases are TGTGCCAGCAGTTCGACAGGGGCCCGCACCTTC.

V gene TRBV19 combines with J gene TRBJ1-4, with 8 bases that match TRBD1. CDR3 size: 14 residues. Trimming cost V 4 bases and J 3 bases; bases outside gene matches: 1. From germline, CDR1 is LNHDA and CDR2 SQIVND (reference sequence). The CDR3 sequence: CASSRTGPNEKLFF. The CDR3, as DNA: TGTGCCAGTAGTAGGACAGGGCCTAATGAAAAACTGTTTTTT.

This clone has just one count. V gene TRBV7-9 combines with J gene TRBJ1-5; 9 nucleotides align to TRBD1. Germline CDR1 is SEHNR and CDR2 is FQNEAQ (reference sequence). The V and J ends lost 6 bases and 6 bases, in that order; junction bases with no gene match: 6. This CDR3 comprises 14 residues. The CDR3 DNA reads TGTGCCAGCAGTAATACAGGGGGCGGTCAGCCCCAGCATTTT. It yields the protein CASSNTGGGQPQHF.

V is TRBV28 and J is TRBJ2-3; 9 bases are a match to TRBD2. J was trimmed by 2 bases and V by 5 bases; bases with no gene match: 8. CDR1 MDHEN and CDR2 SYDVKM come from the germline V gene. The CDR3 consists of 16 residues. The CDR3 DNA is TGTGCCAGCAGTCTTGGGCTAGCGGGGAACACAGATACGCAGTATTTT. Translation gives CASSLGLAGNTDTQYF.

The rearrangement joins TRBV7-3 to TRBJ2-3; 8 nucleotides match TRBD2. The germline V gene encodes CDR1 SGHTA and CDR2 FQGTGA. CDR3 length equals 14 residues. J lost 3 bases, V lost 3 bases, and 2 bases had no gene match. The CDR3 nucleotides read TGTGCCAGCAGCTTGGGACTAGTAACAGATACGCAGTATTTT. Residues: CASSLGLVTDTQYF.